The 6 T cell receptor beta chains presented below share a single source sample, sequenced in a study of blood T cell repertoires in COVID-19. Data came from immunoSEQ multiplex PCR; TCRdb stores just in-frame clones and leaves some out. The data hold some 140,000 clones, with around 85% observed a single time. Input material: peripheral blood. These receptors were collected from a woman aged 45-59 years who had recovered from COVID-19.

The chain links TRBV9 to TRBJ1-5; no firm D call. Germline V gives CDR1 SGDLS, CDR2 YYNGEE. V was cut by 4 bases and J by 4 bases, with 15 bases left in between. The CDR3 loop spans 15 amino acids. The CDR3: CASSLGGALNQPQHF. In DNA form, the CDR3 reads TGTGCCAGCAGCCTTGGCGGAGCACTAAATCAGCCCCAGCATTTT.

The chain carries TRBV6-5 and TRBJ2-1, with 11 nucleotides matching TRBD2. Germline values: CDR1 MNHEY, CDR2 SVGAGI. V was pared by 7 bases and J by 2 bases, with 4 bases of the junction left unmatched. CDR3 size: 15 residues. The CDR3 region is CASKVAGGPYNEQFF. CDR3 sequence (DNA): TGTGCCAGCAAAGTAGCGGGGGGGCCCTACAATGAGCAGTTCTTC.

The V call is TRBV6-5, the J call TRBJ2-4, with TRBD1 matching over 7 bases. The V gene's germline CDR1 is MNHEY and CDR2 SVGAGI. This CDR3 has 14 amino acids. With V trimmed by 5 bases and J by 4 bases, 5 bases remained unmatched. The CDR3 coding sequence is TGTGCCAGCAGTACGCAGGGACAGAAAAACATTCAGTACTTC. As protein: CASSTQGQKNIQYF.

The DNA of the CDR3 is TGTGCCAGCAGCCCACAGGGTATCTCCTACGAGCAGTACTTC. Translated: CASSPQGISYEQYF. J is TRBJ2-7 and V is TRBV11-3; D is possibly TRBD1 (6 bases). The length of the CDR3 is 14 residues. From germline, CDR1 is SGHNT and CDR2 YENEEA. The germline V and J ends were trimmed by 5 bases and 0 bases, with 11 bases remaining between them. Combining the CDR3 with reference TRBV11-3 and TRBJ2-7 gives the whole variable domain EAGVVQSPRYKIIEKKQPVAFWCNPISGHNTLYWYLQNLGQGPELLIRYENEEAVDDSQLPKDRFSAERLKGVDSTLKIQPAELGDSAVYLCASSPQGISYEQYFGPGTRLTVT.

This chain joins TRBV18 and TRBJ2-1; D is possibly TRBD1 (7 bases). V was shortened by 1 base and J by 14 bases, with 18 bases between the two germline ends. Germline assignment: CDR1 KGHSH and CDR2 LQKENI. CDR3 length: 14 amino acids. The CDR3 sequence is CASSPLGQRVNEFF. CDR3 in DNA: TGTGCCAGCTCACCACTGGGACAGCGGGTAAATGAGTTCTTC.

The chain uses TRBV23-1 and TRBJ2-1, with 10 bases lining up with TRBD1. TRBV23-1 is placed among ORFs of uncertain function. V was pared by 1 base and J by 7 bases, with 10 bases of the junction left unmatched. The CDR3 spans 17 residues. The DNA for the CDR3 is TGCGCCAGCAGTCAATGTTCTCGGGACAGGGGATTGAATGAGCAGTTCTTC. It yields the protein CASSQCSRDRGLNEQFF.